The T cell receptor beta chain under discussion was sequenced for a study of blood T cell repertoires in COVID-19. Study context: Acute-phase and convalescent COVID-19 samples originated in the United States, Italy and Spain. T cells, B-cell-depleted T cells, or PBMCs supplied cDNA or gDNA.

From germline, CDR1 is SSHAT and CDR2 FNYEAQ (reference sequence). The CDR3 consists of 13 residues. V trimming: 4 bases; J trimming: 8 bases; junction bases outside the gene matches: 2. Authors' processing steps: Amplification of reference gene primers was used by the study to estimate nucleated cell counts. Here immunoSEQ multiplex PCR was the method, and the copy in TCRdb shows in-frame clones only, minus some. Clone size and the V and J calls come from that table; the DNA yielded D and trimming. The data show some 160,000 clones, roughly 91% seen once. The rearrangement links TRBV7-7 to TRBJ1-4, with 9 bases matching TRBD1. This TCR derives from a man in his forties or fifties who had recovered from COVID-19. The sequenced material came from peripheral blood. The CDR3 region has the DNA TGTGCCAGCAGCTGGGGACAGGGCGAAAAACTGTTTTTT. Residues: CASSWGQGEKLFF.